This T cell receptor (beta chain) appears in the sequencing data of a study of blood T cell repertoires in COVID-19. Using immunoSEQ multiplex PCR, the repertoire was profiled, and TCRdb retains in-frame clones only, with some absent. The data contain about 230,000 clones, 80% to 85% of them singletons. This CDR3 is built from 16 residues. Germline CDR1 reads MNHEY; CDR2 reads SVGAGI. The trim removed 0 bases at V and 8 bases at J, leaving 10 bases unmatched. V usage is TRBV6-5 and J usage is TRBJ2-1; 7 nucleotides line up with TRBD2. This sequence originates from an elderly woman with active or convalescent COVID-19. What was sequenced was peripheral blood. The CDR3 region has the DNA TGTGCCAGCAGTTACTCCGGACTAGGGGTGTTCGATGAGCAGTTCTTC. This translates into CASSYSGLGVFDEQFF.